This T cell receptor (beta chain) was profiled in a study of blood T cell repertoires in COVID-19 (dated by TCRdb to 2020 to 2022). Broadly, across the study: Collaborator samples came from the United States, Italy and Spain and covered acute and convalescent phases of COVID-19. Sample metadata almost always included a de-identified subject ID, COVID-19 status, age in years and sex. A freely available public database, intended as a resource for researchers studying the immune response to SARS-CoV-2, is where the repertoires were released. The material from the prospective study consisted of cDNA or gDNA derived from T cells, B-cell-depleted T cells, or PBMCs. Where available, HLA class I and class II types were taken from metadata supplied by the sample provider and were not determined by assay-based typing. Samples came from the ongoing ImmuneRACE study (first 160 participants) plus 1,254 subjects from 6 global collaborators. Subjects who had been exposed to COVID-19, were actively infected with it, or had recovered from it provided the deeply sampled blood TCRbeta repertoires that made up the dataset. General study outcomes and caveats: The amount of clinical and demographic metadata varied by source and participant and was provided uncurated.

Comment on this clone: The antigen it recognizes is unknown. No base-level quality is on record; no much larger clone is a single base apart.

The immunoSEQ Assay, a bias-controlled multiplex PCR, was used to amplify TCRbeta CDR3 regions from genomic DNA. Per the source publication's procedure: Within the assay, amplification of reference gene primers was used to estimate how many nucleated cells each sample contained. To quantify the absolute abundance of each unique TCRbeta CDR3 rearrangement, sequence reads were collapsed and filtered. For each sample, productive Simpson clonality was calculated by taking the square root of Simpson's diversity index across productive rearrangements. TCRdb holds this immuneACCESS table with in-frame rearrangements only. Some clones are missing; in checked studies, unresolved V genes explain under half, and the rest has no known cause. V, J and clone size were drawn from that table, and D and trimming were deduced from the DNA. Recorded for this sample are approximately 320,000 clones; roughly 86% of them occurred a single time. The ten biggest clones cover approximately 9% of the sample.

Enrolling through a virtual design, the prospective study's participants ranged in age from about 18 to 89 years and lived across 24 United States geographic areas. To assign participants to cohorts, the prospective study relied on clinical history that participants themselves reported in a screening survey and a study questionnaire. For ImmuneRACE Cohort 3, a participant was defined as recovered based on two consecutive negative NP/OP PCR tests, clearance by a healthcare professional, or resolution of symptoms. In the prospective study, mobile phlebotomists collected whole blood, serum and a nasopharyngeal or oropharyngeal swab from each participant. Prospective study participants could optionally give additional blood draws and questionnaires over an approximately two-month period. Before DNA extraction, blood samples from the prospective study were shipped at room temperature or frozen. The germline V gene yields SGHRS for CDR1 and YFSETQ for CDR2. Relative to germline, V is missing 0 bases and J is missing 3 bases, with 7 bases of the junction outside any gene match. The CDR3 runs 17 residues from the cysteine to the phenylalanine. Of the read, only the CDR3 DNA is kept; its 51 bases are in frame from base 1.

Sequenced material: PBMCs or T cells enriched from blood (not recorded which). This receptor was obtained from a woman between 18 and 29 years old who had recovered from COVID-19. This receptor chain uses TRBV5-1 and TRBJ2-3; 10 central nucleotides agree with TRBD2. The CDR3 amino acid sequence is: CASSLGASGSGTDTQYF. The nucleotides are TGCGCCAGCAGCTTGGGCGCTAGCGGGAGCGGGACAGATACGCAGTATTTT. The entire variable domain, with the stretches around the CDR3 drawn from the reference TRBV5-1 and TRBJ2-3 proteins, is KAGVTQTPRYLIKTRGQQVTLSCSPISGHRSVSWYQQTPGQGLQFLFEYFSETQRNKGNFPGRFSGRQFSNSRSEMNVSTLELGDSALYLCASSLGASGSGTDTQYFGPGTRLTVL.